This T cell receptor (beta chain) stems from a study of blood T cell repertoires in COVID-19. The method was immunoSEQ multiplex PCR; TCRdb's version includes in-frame clones alone and lacks a portion of them. The table records 310,000 or so clones, 86% of them present only once. Clinical history as reported by participants underpinned cohort assignment. The clonotype comes from a woman aged 18-29 years who had recovered from COVID-19. Sample: PBMCs or T cells enriched from blood (not recorded which).

CDR3 DNA sequence: TGCAGCGTTAACCCCACGACAGGGAAGGGAGATACGCAGTATTTT. Its protein is CSVNPTTGKGDTQYF. The V and J genes are TRBV29-1 and TRBJ2-3, with TRBD1 matching 7 bases. Trimming at V came to 5 bases and at J to 5 bases, leaving 13 bases not matched to a gene. The CDR3 length is 15 residues. Germline loops: CDR1 SQVTM, CDR2 ANQGSEA.